The 3 T cell receptor beta chains presented below share a single source sample, sequenced in a study of T cell clonality in common variable immunodeficiency. Libraries were prepared by immunoSEQ multiplex PCR; TCRdb keeps only in-frame clonotypes and omits some of them. This sample carries roughly 60,000 clones and no singletons, and around 1.6% goes to the top ten. Sequencing was performed on peripheral blood mononuclear cells. The source is a person aged 18-70 years in good health.

The sample holds a few counts of this clone. The read ends 3 residues shy of where the CDR3 ends; the end is completed using the germline J gene. The chain employs TRBV5-1 and TRBJ2-7, with 9 bases lining up with TRBD2. The CDR3 consists of 15 residues. The germline V gene has CDR1 SGHRS and CDR2 YFSETQ. V dropped 1 base and J dropped 4; count of bases not matched to a gene: 6. The CDR3 bases that were read are TGCGCCAGCAGCTTGACCGGGACTAGCCAGTACGAG. Protein sequence: CASSLTGTSQYE. From start to end, the CDR3 is CASSLTGTSQYEQYF.

This clone was found many times. Sequencing ends 3 residues short of the CDR3 end; the germline J gene provides the rest. The rearrangement joins TRBV29-1 to TRBJ2-3, with TRBD1 identical over 7 bases. Per germline, CDR1 SQVTM and CDR2 ANQGSEA. CDR3 length: 13 amino acids. V was clipped by 0 bases and J by 7 bases; unmatched bases: 4. The CDR3 reads CSVEDPRGYTQYF. The sequenced part of the CDR3 DNA is TGCAGCGTTGAAGATCCCAGGGGGTATACG.

In this sample, this clone turned up a few times. The read halts 3 residues ahead of the CDR3 end, with the missing end drawn from the germline J gene. The chain combines TRBV19 with TRBJ2-3, with D perhaps matching TRBD1 or TRBD2 (5 bases each). The V end was cut by 3 bases, the J end by 6 bases, with 13 bases between. The CDR3 sequence is 14 residues long. CDR1 and CDR2 (germline): LNHDA, SQIVND (reference sequence). The CDR3 is CASSIEPEGDTQYF. The CDR3 DNA, read in part, is TGTGCCAGTAGTATCGAGCCCGAGGGGGATACG. Using reference TRBV19 and TRBJ2-3 for the parts outside the CDR3, the full variable domain is DGGITQSPKYLFRKEGQNVTLSCEQNLNHDAMYWYRQDPGQGLRLIYYSQIVNDFQKGDIAEGYSVSREKKESFPLTVTSAQKNPTAFYLCASSIEPEGDTQYFGPGTRLTVL.